This T cell receptor (beta chain) appears in the sequencing data of a study of blood T cells in healthy people across ages. Whole-study results and caveats: A roughly linear age-dependent decrease characterized TCR beta diversity per million T cells. It was held that diversity estimates obtained from one million T cells represented underestimates. Donors of long life had a larger count of naive CD4+ cells and greater diversity than aged donors.

It was with a sample-barcoded 5' primer and a J-beta primer mix that a second PCR of roughly 6 to 11 cycles was run. Through a template-switch adaptor with 12 random nucleotides, each cDNA molecule received a tag. One entry per CDR3 protein, called by TCRdb with MiXCR from the 5' RACE reads. The data contain 1.2 million to 1.5 million distinct CDR3 sequences, 45% to 70% of them singletons. Concerning this clonotype itself: Its specificity is unknown.

Specimen: blood. This TCR was recovered from a man younger than 30 in good health.

The CDR3 nucleotides are TGTGCTAGTGGACCCGGGACAGGGCTTTACGAGCAGTACTTC. Translated: CASGPGTGLYEQYF. This chain links TRBV12-5 with TRBJ2-4; 9 nucleotides agree with TRBD1. The end of the DNA fits TRBJ2-7 better, so the J call may be wrong. The CDR3 sequence is 14 residues long. Germline lookup yields CDR1 LGHNT and CDR2 FRNRAP.